This T cell receptor beta chain was documented in a study of blood T cell repertoires in COVID-19. Across the whole study: The origin of the acute and convalescent COVID-19 samples was the United States, Italy and Spain. Nucleic acid was either cDNA or gDNA, and it came from T cells, B-cell-depleted T cells, or PBMCs.

Original handling: Researchers report that nucleated cell counts were estimated from reference gene primer amplification. Profiling relied on immunoSEQ multiplex PCR, and the TCRdb table lists in-frame clones only, not all of them. V and J calls and clone size follow that table, whereas D and trimming were derived from the DNA. Here the sample spans more than 150,000 clones, about 79% being singletons. Trimming cost V 3 bases and J 0 bases, with 3 bases left between them. The CDR3 covers 13 residues. Germline V lookup: CDR1 SGHTA, CDR2 FQGNSA. V and J are TRBV7-2 and TRBJ1-5; D is unclear. The TCR comes from a woman in her seventies with acute or convalescent COVID-19. The sequencing sample was made of peripheral blood. CDR3 sequence: CASSFSSNQPQHF. CDR3 sequence (DNA): TGTGCCAGCAGCTTCAGTAGCAATCAGCCCCAGCATTTT. Full variable domain (rest looked up from reference TRBV7-2 and TRBJ1-5): GAGVSQSPSNKVTEKGKDVELRCDPISGHTALYWYRQSLGQGLEFLIYFQGNSAPDKSGLPSDRFSAERTGGSVSTLTIQRTQQEDSAVYLCASSFSSNQPQHFGDGTRLSIL.